The 8 T cell receptor beta chains given below trace back to one sample, sequenced in a study of graft-versus-host responses after intestinal transplantation (dated by TCRdb to the early 2020s). Library prep was done by the immunoSEQ multiplex PCR assay. TCRdb holds this immuneACCESS table with in-frame rearrangements only. Some clones are missing; in checked studies, unresolved V genes explain under half, and the rest has no known cause. The sample table records about 9,600 clones; roughly 95% of these occur just once. The top ten constitute roughly 17% of the sample. The input for sequencing was bone marrow, taken roughly 540 days after intestinal transplantation. The origin of the receptors is a human patient who received an intestinal transplant, so some T cells may come from the graft donor.

V gene TRBV27 combines with J gene TRBJ1-2; the D gene is possibly TRBD1 (6 bases). The CDR3 sequence is 16 residues long. V lost 0 bases and J lost 8, with 19 bases in between. Germline CDR1 reads MNHEY; CDR2 reads SMNVEV (reference sequence). CDR3 sequence reads: CASSLSSRPTGRGYTF. CDR3 nucleotide sequence: TGTGCCAGCAGTTTATCGTCACGGCCTACAGGGAGAGGCTACACCTTC.

The chain carries TRBV19 and TRBJ1-1; weak D call: TRBD1 (6 bases). V lost 7 bases and J lost 3, with 15 bases in between. Per germline, CDR1 LNHDA and CDR2 SQIVND (reference sequence). This CDR3 spans 14 amino acids. Here the CDR3 reads CASTGGLSDTEAFF. CDR3 coding DNA: TGTGCCAGTACGGGGGGGCTGAGCGACACTGAAGCTTTCTTT.

V gene TRBV11-2 combines with J gene TRBJ2-3; 8 nucleotides align to TRBD2. The CDR3 runs to 13 residues. Per the germline V gene, CDR1 is SGHAT and CDR2 is FQNNGV. V lost 3 bases, J lost 11 bases, and 7 bases stayed unmatched. The CDR3, as DNA: TGTGCCAGCAGCTTGGCGGGGGGACCACAGCAGTATTTT. As protein: CASSLAGGPQQYF.

V and J are TRBV10-3 and TRBJ1-6; TRBD1 might be the D (5 bases). This CDR3 comprises 14 residues. Germline loops: CDR1 ENHRY, CDR2 SYGVKD. The ends were cut back, 6 bases at V and 7 bases at J, with 13 bases in the middle. CDR3 sequence reads: CAIRRGRDNSPLHF. As DNA, the CDR3 is TGTGCCATCAGGAGAGGACGGGACAATTCACCCCTCCACTTT.

V gene TRBV4-1 combines with J gene TRBJ1-5; TRBD1 matches 7 bases. From germline, CDR1 is MGHRA and CDR2 YSYEKL. The CDR3 extends over 15 amino acids. J was trimmed by 4 bases and V by 0 bases; bases with no gene match: 3. DNA for the CDR3: TGCGCCAGCAGCCAAGAGGACAGGCTTAATCAGCCCCAGCATTTT. This sequence encodes CASSQEDRLNQPQHF.

The chain recombines TRBV7-9 with TRBJ2-1; D ambiguous. The ends were cut back, 5 bases at V and 0 bases at J, with 5 bases in the middle. The CDR3 is 13 residues long. Germline CDR1 is SEHNR and CDR2 is FQNEAQ (reference sequence). CDR3 sequence: CASSLTSYNEQFF. As DNA, the CDR3 is TGTGCCAGCAGCCTCACCTCCTACAATGAGCAGTTCTTC.

The chain recombines TRBV28 with TRBJ1-6; 7 bases fit TRBD1. This CDR3 has 12 residues. Per germline, CDR1 MDHEN and CDR2 SYDVKM. V trimming: 6 bases; J trimming: 9 bases; junction bases outside the gene matches: 2. CDR3 loop: CASRSGGSPLHF. DNA for the CDR3: TGTGCCAGCAGATCAGGGGGTTCACCCCTCCACTTT.

CDR3: CASSYGEGRYEQYF. In DNA, the CDR3 is TGTGCCAGCAGTTACGGGGAGGGACGTTACGAGCAGTACTTC. The rearrangement uses TRBV6-5 and TRBJ2-7, with TRBD2 matching 7 bases. There are 14 residues in the CDR3. Germline V gene sequence: CDR1 MNHEY, CDR2 SVGAGI. V lost 2 bases, J lost 4 bases, and 5 bases stayed unmatched.